The 16 T cell receptor beta chains in this list originate from one sample, sequenced in a study of cytomegalovirus exposure and HLA in healthy donors. Primers included in the PCR were 60 Vbeta and 13 Jbeta primers. The method was immunoSEQ multiplex PCR; TCRdb's version includes in-frame clones alone and lacks a portion of them. Found here are some 100,000 clones, 84% of them singletons; the top ten hold more than 1%. Sample: PBMCs. The receptors were gathered from a woman younger than 30 in good health and CMV-seronegative.

The chain links TRBV19 to TRBJ1-5; the D is unclear. V lost 2 bases, J lost 4 bases, and 9 bases lay in between. This CDR3 spans 14 amino acids. CDR1 is LNHDA and CDR2 is SQIVND in the germline V gene (reference sequence). The CDR3 loop reads CASSITSGNQPQHF. The CDR3 DNA reads TGTGCCAGTAGTATAACTAGCGGGAATCAGCCCCAGCATTTT.

The gene calls are TRBV19 and TRBJ1-1; D is uncertain. Germline CDR1 and CDR2: LNHDA and SQIVND (reference sequence). V was pared by 7 bases and J by 7 bases, with 19 bases between. This CDR3 has 14 amino acids. CDR3 DNA sequence: TGTGCCAGTACCTCGGACTGGGTCGACCGTGAAGCTTTCTTT. This encodes CASTSDWVDREAFF.

This chain links TRBV13 with TRBJ2-1, with 9 bases identical to TRBD2. V dropped 5 bases and J dropped 0; count of bases not matched to a gene: 5. Looked up from germline, CDR1 is PRHDT and CDR2 is FYEKMQ (reference sequence). The CDR3 consists of 16 residues. DNA for the CDR3: TGTGCCAGCAGCCCGCTAGCGGGAAGCTCCTACAATGAGCAGTTCTTC. Translating it yields CASSPLAGSSYNEQFF.

This rearrangement joins TRBV28 to TRBJ2-7; TRBD2 agrees at 7 bases. Trimming cost V 5 bases and J 1 base; bases outside gene matches: 11. The CDR3 has 16 amino acids. Germline values: CDR1 MDHEN, CDR2 SYDVKM. CDR3 sequence (DNA): TGTGCCAGCAGTACTCCGGGGGGTTGGGGGTCCTACGAGCAGTACTTC. It specifies CASSTPGGWGSYEQYF.

The chain combines TRBV6-1 with TRBJ2-7; TRBD1 agrees at 9 bases. Germline V lookup: CDR1 MNHNS, CDR2 SASEGT. The J segment lost 0 bases and the V segment lost 4 bases, leaving 4 bases of the junction unmatched. The CDR3 length is 15 residues. The DNA for the CDR3 is TGTGCCAGCAGTGCCGGGACAGGGAGCTCCTACGAGCAGTACTTC. Translating it yields CASSAGTGSSYEQYF.

The chain couples TRBV11-3 to TRBJ2-1; 12 positions agree with TRBD2. The CDR3 has 18 residues. With V trimmed by 0 bases and J by 2 bases, 5 bases remained unmatched. CDR1 is SGHNT and CDR2 is YENEEA in the germline V gene. CDR3 region: CASSLETSGSPPYNEQFF. CDR3 DNA: TGTGCCAGCAGCTTAGAGACTAGCGGGAGCCCCCCCTACAATGAGCAGTTCTTC.

The chain employs TRBV27 and TRBJ2-3; tentative D call: TRBD1 (6 bases). Trimming left V 5 bases short and J 3 bases short, with 18 bases between. The CDR3 runs 16 residues. Germline loops: CDR1 MNHEY, CDR2 SMNVEV (reference sequence). The CDR3 bases are TGTGCCAGCAGTCCCTGGGACACTACCAAGACAGATACGCAGTATTTT. The encoded protein is CASSPWDTTKTDTQYF.

This rearrangement joins TRBV7-3 to TRBJ2-3; 11 positions agree with TRBD2. The junction had 8 bases not matched to a gene; V was cut back by 4 bases and J by 2 bases. The CDR3 has 17 residues. Looked up from germline, CDR1 is SGHTA and CDR2 is FQGTGA. The CDR3 loop reads CASSSGLAGGTTDTQYF. In DNA form, the CDR3 reads TGTGCCAGCAGCTCTGGATTAGCGGGGGGGACCACAGATACGCAGTATTTT.

V gene TRBV28 combines with J gene TRBJ2-7; D is unclear. Trimming shortened V by 3 bases and J by 2 bases, and 14 bases separated the two germline ends. From germline, CDR1 is MDHEN and CDR2 SYDVKM. This CDR3 is 15 amino acids long. Here the CDR3 DNA reads TGTGCCAGCAGTTTGGATCAGGCCCCAGCCTACGAGCAGTACTTC. This translates into CASSLDQAPAYEQYF. Full variable domain (outside the CDR3, taken from reference TRBV28 and TRBJ2-7): DVKVTQSSRYLVKRTGEKVFLECVQDMDHENMFWYRQDPGLGLRLIYFSYDVKMKEKGDIPEGYSVSREKKERFSLILESASTNQTSMYLCASSLDQAPAYEQYFGPGTRLTVT.

J is TRBJ2-3 and V is TRBV6-4, with D unclear. CDR3 size: 13 residues. The germline V and J ends were trimmed by 5 bases and 6 bases, with 12 bases remaining between them. The germline CDR1 and CDR2 sequences are MRHNA and SNTAGT. CDR3 sequence (DNA): TGTGCCAGCAGTCGATCCACCGGGGATACGCAGTATTTT. This codes for CASSRSTGDTQYF.

In this sample, this clone turned up a few times. The chain carries TRBV20-1 and TRBJ2-1, with no clear D. Germline-derived CDR1 and CDR2 are DFQATT and SNEGSKA (reference sequence). This CDR3 region has 10 residues. Trimming removed 1 base at V and 7 bases at J, with 2 bases between. In nucleotides, the CDR3 is TGCAGTGCTAGAGCGAATGAGCAGTTCTTC. Its protein is CSARANEQFF.

The genes are TRBV6-4 and TRBJ2-2; tentatively, D is TRBD1 (7 bases). The V gene lost 5 bases and the J gene lost 3 bases, with 13 bases spanning the gap. Per the germline V gene, CDR1 is MRHNA and CDR2 is SNTAGT. CDR3 length: 15 residues. CDR3 in amino acids: CASSRQGGDTGELFF. The CDR3 DNA reads TGTGCCAGCAGTAGACAGGGCGGGGACACCGGGGAGCTGTTTTTT.

This clone has just one count. The chain carries TRBV6-4 and TRBJ2-1, with TRBD2 matching over 8 bases. V lost 5 bases, J lost 8 bases, and 5 bases stayed unmatched. The CDR3 has 13 amino acids. Germline CDR1 and CDR2: MRHNA and SNTAGT. The CDR3 loop is CASSSGSEDEQFF. DNA for the CDR3: TGTGCCAGCAGTAGCGGGAGTGAGGATGAGCAGTTCTTC.

V gene TRBV19 combines with J gene TRBJ2-4, with TRBD1 matching over 8 bases. The CDR3 length is 15 residues. Germline V gives CDR1 LNHDA, CDR2 SQIVND (reference sequence). Trimming cost V 4 bases and J 1 base; bases outside gene matches: 3. CDR3 region: CASSTGGYAKNIQYF. The CDR3 DNA is TGTGCCAGTAGTACAGGGGGCTACGCCAAAAACATTCAGTACTTC.

The chain recombines TRBV7-9 with TRBJ2-1; TRBD2 agrees at 8 bases. The CDR3 loop spans 15 amino acids. CDR1 and CDR2 (germline): SEHNR, FQNEAQ (reference sequence). V trimming: 5 bases; J trimming: 6 bases; junction bases outside the gene matches: 9. CDR3 sequence reads: CASSLSGTSPNEQFF. The DNA for the CDR3 is TGTGCCAGCAGCCTCTCCGGGACTAGTCCCAATGAGCAGTTCTTC.

The chain is built from TRBV6-4 and TRBJ1-2, with D perhaps TRBD1 (5 bases). V was shortened by 6 bases and J by 2 bases, with 16 bases between the two germline ends. Germline V gene sequence: CDR1 MRHNA, CDR2 SNTAGT. The CDR3 consists of 15 residues. CDR3 loop: CASSQGSRQNYGYTF. The DNA for the CDR3 is TGTGCCAGCAGCCAGGGTTCTAGACAAAACTATGGCTACACCTTC.